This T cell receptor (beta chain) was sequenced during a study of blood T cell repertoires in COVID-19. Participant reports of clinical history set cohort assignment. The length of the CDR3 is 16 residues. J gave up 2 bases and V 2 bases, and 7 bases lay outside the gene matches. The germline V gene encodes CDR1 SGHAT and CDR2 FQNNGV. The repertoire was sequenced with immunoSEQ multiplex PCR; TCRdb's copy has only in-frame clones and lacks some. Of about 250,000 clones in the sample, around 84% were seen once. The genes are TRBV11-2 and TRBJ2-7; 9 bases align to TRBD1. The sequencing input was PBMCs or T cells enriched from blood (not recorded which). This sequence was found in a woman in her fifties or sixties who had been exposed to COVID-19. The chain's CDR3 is CASSLQGQGLTYEQYF. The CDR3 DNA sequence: TGTGCCAGCAGCTTACAGGGACAGGGACTTACCTACGAGCAGTACTTC.